The clone carrying this TCR beta chain was recorded only once. Looked up from germline, CDR1 is MNHEY and CDR2 is SVGAGI. Trimming took off 0 bases at V and 2 bases at J, with 10 bases between the two ends. The CDR3 runs to 15 residues. This specimen comes from a study of blood T cell repertoires in COVID-19. Method: immunoSEQ multiplex PCR; TCRdb's copy keeps in-frame clones and lacks some. The data show a few hundred thousand clones, around 89% seen once. The chain combines TRBV6-5 with TRBJ1-2, with a weak D call TRBD1 (6 bases). Material for sequencing was peripheral blood. The receptor comes from a woman aged 60-75 years with COVID-19, enrolled during active disease. The CDR3 loop is CASSYSAQGNYGYTF. The CDR3 DNA is TGTGCCAGCAGTTACTCGGCCCAGGGGAACTATGGCTACACCTTC.